This TCR beta chain was documented in a study of control samples from healthy donors and cancer patients (dated by TCRdb to the early 2020s). Library method: the immunoSEQ multiplex PCR assay. TCRdb mirrors the immuneACCESS table, restricted to in-frame sequences. Some clones are absent from its copies; in checked studies, under half trace to an unresolved V gene, and the reason for the others is unknown. The table for this sample lists over 100,000 clones; around 88% of them were counted only once. The ten largest clones capture under 20% of the sample. With respect to this clone: The target of this receptor is not known. Base-call qualities are not available, and no considerably larger clone is one nucleotide away.

Source material: blood. This sequence originates from a woman between 50 and 59 years old in good health.

The CDR3 is CASSPYGQGRADTQYF. The nucleotides read TGTGCCAGCTCACCGTACGGACAGGGAAGGGCAGATACGCAGTATTTT. The chain links TRBV18 with TRBJ2-3; 8 bases in between match TRBD1. CDR3 length: 16 amino acids, cysteine to phenylalanine. Kept here is only the CDR3 DNA, which spans 48 bases and is read in frame from base 1. Per the germline V gene, KGHSH is the CDR1 and LQKENI is the CDR2. The V end gives up 3 bases and the J end 4 bases, leaving 9 bases in the junction not matched to a gene.